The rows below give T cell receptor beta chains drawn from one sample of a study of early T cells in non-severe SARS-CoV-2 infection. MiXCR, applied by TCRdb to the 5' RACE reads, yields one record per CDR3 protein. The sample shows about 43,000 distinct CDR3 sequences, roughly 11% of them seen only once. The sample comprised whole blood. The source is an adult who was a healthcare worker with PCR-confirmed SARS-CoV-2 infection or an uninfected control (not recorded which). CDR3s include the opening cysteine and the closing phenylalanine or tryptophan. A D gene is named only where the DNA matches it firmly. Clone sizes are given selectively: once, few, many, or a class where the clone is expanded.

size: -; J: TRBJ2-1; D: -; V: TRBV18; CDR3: CASSPKGGDNEQFF; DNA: TGTGCCAGCTCACCGAAGGGGGGAGACAATGAGCAGTTCTTC
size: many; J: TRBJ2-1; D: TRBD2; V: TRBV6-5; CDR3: CASRPGLAGDEQFF; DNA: TGTGCCAGCAGACCGGGACTAGCGGGCGATGAGCAGTTCTTC
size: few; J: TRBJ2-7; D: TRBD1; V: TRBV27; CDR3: CASSWDRVGAYEQYF; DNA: TGTGCCAGCAGTTGGGACAGGGTTGGGGCCTACGAGCAGTACTTC
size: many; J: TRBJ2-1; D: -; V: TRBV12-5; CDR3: CASGLVEQFF; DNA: TGTGCTAGTGGTTTGGTTGAGCAGTTCTTC
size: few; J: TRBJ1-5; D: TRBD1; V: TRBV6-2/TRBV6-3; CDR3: CASRESGQGSQPQHF; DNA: TGTGCCAGCAGAGAGTCGGGACAGGGGAGTCAGCCCCAGCATTTT
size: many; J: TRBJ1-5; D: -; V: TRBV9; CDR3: CASSRGVSNQPQHF; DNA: TGTGCCAGCAGCCGAGGGGTTAGCAATCAGCCCCAGCATTTT
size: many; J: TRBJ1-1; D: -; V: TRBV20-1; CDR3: CSADGRNTEAFF; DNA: TGCAGTGCTGACGGCCGGAACACTGAAGCTTTCTTT
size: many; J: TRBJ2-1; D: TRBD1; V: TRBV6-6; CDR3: CASSYHGTGPYNEQFF; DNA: TGTGCCAGCAGTTACCACGGGACAGGCCCCTACAATGAGCAGTTCTTC
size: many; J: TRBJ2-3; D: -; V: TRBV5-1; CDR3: CASSGGLITDTQYF; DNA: TGCGCCAGCAGCGGAGGATTAATCACAGATACGCAGTATTTT
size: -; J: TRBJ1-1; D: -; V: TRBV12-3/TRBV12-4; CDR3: CASSWVGEGTEAFF; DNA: TGTGCCAGCAGTTGGGTAGGGGAAGGCACTGAAGCTTTCTTT
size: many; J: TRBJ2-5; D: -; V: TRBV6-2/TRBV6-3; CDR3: CATQRDNQETQYF; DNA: TGTGCCACCCAACGGGATAACCAAGAGACCCAGTACTTC
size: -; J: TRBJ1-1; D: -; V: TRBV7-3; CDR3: CASSLNREVEAFF; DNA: TGTGCCAGCAGCTTAAATAGGGAGGTGGAAGCTTTCTTT
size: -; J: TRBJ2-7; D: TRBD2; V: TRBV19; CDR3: CASSDRLAVSYEQYF; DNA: TGTGCCAGTAGTGACCGACTAGCGGTCTCCTACGAGCAGTACTTC
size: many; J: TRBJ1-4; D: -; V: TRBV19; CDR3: CASSIARGEKLFF; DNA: TGTGCCAGTAGTATAGCGAGAGGGGAAAAACTGTTTTTT
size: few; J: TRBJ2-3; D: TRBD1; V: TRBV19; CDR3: CASSIGTGGVVTQYF; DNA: TGTGCCAGTAGTATAGGGACAGGGGGAGTCGTTACGCAGTATTTT